The rows below give T cell receptor beta chains drawn from one sample of a study of cytomegalovirus exposure and HLA in healthy donors. The data were produced by immunoSEQ multiplex PCR, yet TCRdb's version contains in-frame clones alone and is incomplete. This sample has 100,000 to 150,000 clones, with 50% to 75% found just once. Sequencing was performed on PBMCs. All receptors come from a middle-aged woman in good health and CMV-seropositive. Both conserved end residues are part of each CDR3. D genes are given only for firm matches. Only some rows state a clone size, as once, few, many or a class for expanded clones.

CDR3 protein: CSVESPDNYGYTF
CDR3 DNA: TGCAGCGTTGAATCCCCAGATAACTATGGCTACACCTTC
clone size: .
J gene: TRBJ1-2
D gene: .
V gene: TRBV29-1

CDR3 protein: CASSRAGNYGYTF
CDR3 DNA: TGTGCCAGCTCTAGGGCAGGGAACTATGGCTACACCTTC
clone size: once
J gene: TRBJ1-2
D gene: .
V gene: TRBV7-2

CDR3 protein: CASSLRQGAASEQYF
CDR3 DNA: TGCGCCAGCAGCTTGAGGCAGGGGGCAGCGAGCGAGCAGTACTTC
clone size: .
J gene: TRBJ2-7
D gene: TRBD1
V gene: TRBV5-1

CDR3 protein: CATSSPSGLAGAVGELFF
CDR3 DNA: TGTGCCACCAGCTCACCTTCGGGACTAGCGGGAGCGGTCGGGGAGCTGTTTTTT
clone size: few
J gene: TRBJ2-2
D gene: TRBD2
V gene: TRBV15

CDR3 protein: CASSFDNEQFF
CDR3 DNA: TGCGCCAGCAGCTTCGACAATGAGCAGTTCTTC
clone size: few
J gene: TRBJ2-1
D gene: .
V gene: TRBV5-1

CDR3 protein: CASSPGTSGGANEQFF
CDR3 DNA: TGTGCCAGCAGCCCAGGGACTAGCGGGGGGGCTAATGAGCAGTTCTTC
clone size: once
J gene: TRBJ2-1
D gene: TRBD2
V gene: TRBV7-2

CDR3 protein: CASSGDRSNQPQHF
CDR3 DNA: TGTGCCAGCTCCGGAGACCGTAGCAATCAGCCCCAGCATTTT
clone size: .
J gene: TRBJ1-5
D gene: .
V gene: TRBV6-1

CDR3 protein: CASSIPGPSGANVLTF
CDR3 DNA: TGTGCCAGTAGTATCCCAGGCCCCTCTGGGGCCAACGTCCTGACTTTC
clone size: .
J gene: TRBJ2-6
D gene: .
V gene: TRBV19

CDR3 protein: CAWSVDPGGSPLHF
CDR3 DNA: TGTGCCTGGAGCGTCGATCCCGGGGGATCACCCCTCCACTTT
clone size: .
J gene: TRBJ1-6
D gene: .
V gene: TRBV30

CDR3 protein: CAIRSGETEAFF
CDR3 DNA: TGTGCCATTAGGTCAGGGGAGACTGAAGCTTTCTTT
clone size: few
J gene: TRBJ1-1
D gene: .
V gene: TRBV10-3

CDR3 protein: CASSLGQGQGEKLFF
CDR3 DNA: TGTGCCAGCAGCTTGGGACAGGGGCAGGGTGAAAAACTGTTTTTT
clone size: few
J gene: TRBJ1-4
D gene: TRBD1
V gene: TRBV5-6

CDR3 protein: CASSPGGDDYGYTF
CDR3 DNA: TGTGCCAGCAGTCCAGGGGGAGACGACTATGGCTACACCTTC
clone size: .
J gene: TRBJ1-2
D gene: TRBD1
V gene: TRBV6-4

CDR3 protein: CAYHRGMNTEAFF
CDR3 DNA: TGTGCCTATCATAGGGGGATGAACACTGAAGCTTTCTTT
clone size: few
J gene: TRBJ1-1
D gene: .
V gene: TRBV30

CDR3 protein: CASSRRGGETQYF
CDR3 DNA: TGTGCCAGCAGCCGGAGGGGGGGGGAGACCCAGTACTTC
clone size: .
J gene: TRBJ2-5
D gene: .
V gene: TRBV7-9

CDR3 protein: CASSPLQGSGDTQYF
CDR3 DNA: TGTGCCAGCAGCCCGCTCCAGGGGTCGGGGGATACGCAGTATTTT
clone size: .
J gene: TRBJ2-3
D gene: .
V gene: TRBV28

CDR3 protein: CASSEWDRGRSTDTQYF
CDR3 DNA: TGTGCCAGCAGTGAATGGGATAGGGGGCGCAGCACAGATACGCAGTATTTT
clone size: .
J gene: TRBJ2-3
D gene: TRBD1
V gene: TRBV6-1

CDR3 protein: CASSLVPDSGNTIYF
CDR3 DNA: TGCGCCAGCAGCTTGGTACCAGACTCTGGAAACACCATATATTTT
clone size: .
J gene: TRBJ1-3
D gene: .
V gene: TRBV5-1

CDR3 protein: CASSLGPAGPQHF
CDR3 DNA: TGTGCCAGCAGCTTAGGGCCTGCTGGGCCCCAGCATTTT
clone size: .
J gene: TRBJ1-5
D gene: .
V gene: TRBV7-9

CDR3 protein: CASSLEGNTNSPLHF
CDR3 DNA: TGCGCCAGCAGCTTGGAGGGGAACACTAATTCACCCCTCCACTTT
clone size: .
J gene: TRBJ1-6
D gene: .
V gene: TRBV5-1

CDR3 protein: CASSIDWGGNQPQHF
CDR3 DNA: TGTGCCAGCAGTATTGATTGGGGGGGCAATCAGCCCCAGCATTTT
clone size: .
J gene: TRBJ1-5
D gene: .
V gene: TRBV2

CDR3 protein: CASSREGTSGYNEQFF
CDR3 DNA: TGTGCCAGCAGCCGAGAGGGGACTAGCGGGTACAATGAGCAGTTCTTC
clone size: .
J gene: TRBJ2-1
D gene: TRBD2
V gene: TRBV4-2

CDR3 protein: CASSLAGGDHEQYF
CDR3 DNA: TGCGCCAGCAGCTTGGCAGGAGGGGACCACGAGCAGTACTTC
clone size: .
J gene: TRBJ2-7
D gene: .
V gene: TRBV5-1

CDR3 protein: CASSFTGDTEAFF
CDR3 DNA: TGTGCCAGCAGCTTTACAGGGGACACTGAAGCTTTCTTT
clone size: .
J gene: TRBJ1-1
D gene: TRBD1
V gene: TRBV11-2

CDR3 protein: CSVRSQPGETQYF
CDR3 DNA: TGCAGCGTCCGCTCCCAGCCGGGAGAGACCCAGTACTTC
clone size: .
J gene: TRBJ2-5
D gene: .
V gene: TRBV29-1

CDR3 protein: CASSVEGAGGVADTQYF
CDR3 DNA: TGTGCCAGCAGCGTAGAAGGGGCGGGAGGGGTGGCAGATACGCAGTATTTT
clone size: .
J gene: TRBJ2-3
D gene: TRBD2
V gene: TRBV9

CDR3 protein: CASSIGQPVDEKLFF
CDR3 DNA: TGTGCCAGCAGCATCGGACAGCCGGTTGATGAAAAACTGTTTTTT
clone size: .
J gene: TRBJ1-4
D gene: .
V gene: TRBV9

CDR3 protein: CASIRAGGYEQYF
CDR3 DNA: TGTGCCAGCATTCGGGCGGGAGGATACGAGCAGTACTTC
clone size: .
J gene: TRBJ2-7
D gene: TRBD2
V gene: TRBV6-7

CDR3 protein: CASTRGGDGDYEQYF
CDR3 DNA: TGTGCCAGCACTCGCGGAGGGGACGGAGACTACGAGCAGTACTTC
clone size: .
J gene: TRBJ2-7
D gene: .
V gene: TRBV6-1

CDR3 protein: CATSRGTGTGDSPLHF
CDR3 DNA: TGTGCCACCAGCAGAGGTACCGGGACAGGGGATTCACCCCTCCACTTT
clone size: few
J gene: TRBJ1-6
D gene: TRBD1
V gene: TRBV15

CDR3 protein: CASSSGTKSKTDTQYF
CDR3 DNA: TGCGCCAGCAGCTCGGGGACAAAGTCCAAAACAGATACGCAGTATTTT
clone size: .
J gene: TRBJ2-3
D gene: .
V gene: TRBV5-1

CDR3 protein: CAISESGTGYTEAFF
CDR3 DNA: TGTGCCATCAGTGAGTCAGGGACAGGGTACACTGAAGCTTTCTTT
clone size: once
J gene: TRBJ1-1
D gene: TRBD1
V gene: TRBV10-3

CDR3 protein: CATRTGQPNYGYTF
CDR3 DNA: TGTGCCACCAGAACGGGACAGCCTAACTATGGCTACACCTTC
clone size: .
J gene: TRBJ1-2
D gene: TRBD1
V gene: TRBV15

CDR3 protein: CASSRGRGKTDTQYF
CDR3 DNA: TGTGCCAGTAGTAGGGGGAGGGGCAAGACAGATACGCAGTATTTT
clone size: once
J gene: TRBJ2-3
D gene: TRBD2
V gene: TRBV19

CDR3 protein: CASSGGARGAFF
CDR3 DNA: TGTGCCAGCAGCGGGGGCGCACGTGGAGCTTTCTTT
clone size: .
J gene: TRBJ1-1
D gene: .
V gene: TRBV9

CDR3 protein: CATSPPEVYGYTF
CDR3 DNA: TGTGCCACCAGCCCGCCAGAAGTCTATGGCTACACCTTC
clone size: .
J gene: TRBJ1-2
D gene: .
V gene: TRBV15

CDR3 protein: CASSLTGNLNTEAFF
CDR3 DNA: TGTGCCAGCAGCCTGACAGGGAATCTGAACACTGAAGCTTTCTTT
clone size: once
J gene: TRBJ1-1
D gene: TRBD1
V gene: TRBV11-3

CDR3 protein: CASSLGGSGRVDEQFF
CDR3 DNA: TGCGCCAGCAGCTTAGGAGGGAGCGGAAGGGTCGATGAGCAGTTCTTC
clone size: .
J gene: TRBJ2-1
D gene: .
V gene: TRBV5-1

CDR3 protein: CAWSVPGQGSSPLHF
CDR3 DNA: TGTGCCTGGAGCGTCCCGGGACAGGGGAGTTCACCCCTCCACTTT
clone size: few
J gene: TRBJ1-6
D gene: TRBD1
V gene: TRBV30

CDR3 protein: CASSLREDGYTF
CDR3 DNA: TGCGCCAGCAGCTTGCGAGAGGATGGCTACACCTTC
clone size: .
J gene: TRBJ1-2
D gene: .
V gene: TRBV5-6

CDR3 protein: CASSLAPATSGGWETQYF
CDR3 DNA: TGTGCCAGCAGCTTAGCACCGGCGACTAGCGGGGGCTGGGAGACCCAGTACTTC
clone size: .
J gene: TRBJ2-5
D gene: TRBD2
V gene: TRBV7-6

CDR3 protein: CASSPTGYGYTF
CDR3 DNA: TGTGCCAGCAGTCCCACAGGGTATGGCTACACCTTC
clone size: .
J gene: TRBJ1-2
D gene: .
V gene: TRBV28

CDR3 protein: CASSYHGLGRDNEQFF
CDR3 DNA: TGTGCCAGCAGTTACCACGGACTAGGACGGGACAATGAGCAGTTCTTC
clone size: few
J gene: TRBJ2-1
D gene: TRBD2
V gene: TRBV6-5

CDR3 protein: CSVVSQGGQETQYF
CDR3 DNA: TGCAGCGTTGTATCTCAGGGAGGCCAAGAGACCCAGTACTTC
clone size: few
J gene: TRBJ2-5
D gene: .
V gene: TRBV29-1

CDR3 protein: CASKRTGAEQYF
CDR3 DNA: TGCGCCAGCAAGAGGACAGGTGCCGAGCAGTACTTC
clone size: .
J gene: TRBJ2-7
D gene: TRBD1
V gene: TRBV10-2

CDR3 protein: CASSGQGSAWRTEAFF
CDR3 DNA: TGTGCCAGCAGCGGTCAGGGGTCTGCGTGGCGGACTGAAGCTTTCTTT
clone size: few
J gene: TRBJ1-1
D gene: .
V gene: TRBV13

CDR3 protein: CASSLRSGTEAFF
CDR3 DNA: TGTGCCAGCAGTTTAAGGTCGGGTACTGAAGCTTTCTTT
clone size: few
J gene: TRBJ1-1
D gene: .
V gene: TRBV27

CDR3 protein: CSAAIRAAGDTDTQYF
CDR3 DNA: TGCAGCGCCGCCATTAGGGCAGCGGGGGACACAGATACGCAGTATTTT
clone size: few
J gene: TRBJ2-3
D gene: TRBD2
V gene: TRBV29-1

CDR3 protein: CASSDPQGYEQYF
CDR3 DNA: TGCGCCAGCAGCGATCCACAGGGTTACGAGCAGTACTTC
clone size: .
J gene: TRBJ2-7
D gene: .
V gene: TRBV5-1

CDR3 protein: CASSPTQGGYEQYF
CDR3 DNA: TGTGCCAGCAGTCCCACGCAGGGGGGCTACGAGCAGTACTTC
clone size: few
J gene: TRBJ2-7
D gene: .
V gene: TRBV6-5

CDR3 protein: CASSMGGGRNTGELFF
CDR3 DNA: TGTGCCAGTAGTATGGGGGGAGGGAGGAACACCGGGGAGCTGTTTTTT
clone size: .
J gene: TRBJ2-2
D gene: TRBD2
V gene: TRBV19

CDR3 protein: CASSYAVGYGYTF
CDR3 DNA: TGTGCCAGCAGTTACGCGGTAGGCTATGGCTACACCTTC
clone size: .
J gene: TRBJ1-2
D gene: .
V gene: TRBV6-5

CDR3 protein: CASSGGDSLGGGYPF
CDR3 DNA: TGTGCCAGCAGTGGAGGGGACAGCTTAGGGGGAGGCTACCCCTTC
clone size: .
J gene: TRBJ1-2
D gene: TRBD1
V gene: TRBV27

CDR3 protein: CASSLDVVAGSANEQFF
CDR3 DNA: TGTGCCAGCAGCTTGGATGTGGTAGCGGGAAGTGCGAATGAGCAGTTCTTC
clone size: few
J gene: TRBJ2-1
D gene: TRBD2
V gene: TRBV5-6

CDR3 protein: CASSARQAESNQPQHF
CDR3 DNA: TGTGCCAGCAGCGCACGACAGGCCGAAAGCAATCAGCCCCAGCATTTT
clone size: .
J gene: TRBJ1-5
D gene: .
V gene: TRBV5-6

CDR3 protein: CASSPGTGADTQYF
CDR3 DNA: TGTGCCAGCAGCCCCGGGACAGGGGCCGATACGCAGTATTTT
clone size: .
J gene: TRBJ2-3
D gene: TRBD1
V gene: TRBV6-5